This TCR beta chain was recorded in a study of CD8+ T cells in alopecia areata. For the study at large: The study gave treated patients oral tofacitinib at 5 to 10 mg twice daily.

Lesional scalp punch biopsies and peripheral blood were collected from alopecia areata patients. The authors sorted CD4+ and CD8+ T cells from PBMCs. The sequencing template was cDNA reverse transcribed from extracted RNA. Method: immunoSEQ multiplex PCR; TCRdb's copy keeps in-frame clones and lacks some. The sample lists some 200,000 clones, approximately 59% seen once, with about 14% in the top ten. This CDR3 is 14 amino acids long. With 3 bases clipped from V and 4 bases from J, the junction kept 3 bases outside the gene matches. Germline CDR1 and CDR2: SGHDT and YYEEEE. The chain recombines TRBV5-6 with TRBJ2-5, with TRBD1 matching 10 bases. The material sequenced was CD4+ T cells sorted from blood, taken at week 0. The source is a human donor with alopecia areata. The CDR3 reads CASSSTGGVETQYF. CDR3 DNA: TGTGCCAGCAGCTCGACAGGGGGCGTAGAGACCCAGTACTTC.